The 4 T cell receptor beta chains listed next were all sequenced from one sample in a study of Graves' ophthalmopathy and Graves' hyperthyroidism. Researchers took RNA transcripts and amplified TCR beta CDR3 regions from them. The workflow started with a first-round RT-PCR run with HTBI primers and then moved on to a second-round multiplex PCR. TCRdb fed the multiplex PCR reads into MiXCR, producing one record per CDR3 protein. The repertoire includes around 1,000,000 distinct CDR3 sequences, about 38% of them detected once, and over 8.5% sits in the top ten. Sequenced: peripheral blood or thyroid tissue (not recorded which). The receptors here all came from an adult man with Graves' hyperthyroidism.

To note about this clonotype: A read error may explain this, as a much larger clone is one base away. This chain links TRBV9 with TRBJ1-1; 9 nucleotides line up with TRBD1. Germline assignment: CDR1 SGDLS and CDR2 YYNGEE. CDR3 length: 15 amino acids. With V trimmed by 4 bases and J by 3 bases, 7 bases remained unmatched. In DNA form, the CDR3 reads TGTGCCAGCAGCCCGCGGGACAGGGCCGACACTGAAGCTTTCTTT. This encodes CASSPRDRADTEAFF.

This clonotype came up many times. The genes are TRBV25-1 and TRBJ1-2; D is possibly TRBD1 (5 bases). The CDR3 sequence is 15 residues long. From germline, CDR1 is MGHDK and CDR2 SYGVNS. V shed 4 bases and J shed 2 bases, with 14 bases lying between them. The CDR3 reads CASSVGGAVNYGYTF. For the CDR3, the DNA is TGTGCCAGCAGTGTAGGTGGGGCGGTGAACTATGGCTACACCTTC.

This sequence joins TRBV20-1 and TRBJ1-1; no definite D call. Germline CDR1 and CDR2: DFQATT and SNEGSKA (reference sequence). This CDR3 is built from 10 residues. For the CDR3, the DNA is TGCAGAGCCCCCATGCAAAAAGCTTTCTTT. This encodes CRAPMQKAFF.

This clonotype was detected a few times. The J gene is TRBJ1-2, the V gene TRBV7-9; 8 bases map to TRBD1. The CDR3 extends over 15 amino acids. From germline, CDR1 is SEHNR and CDR2 FQNEAQ (reference sequence). Trimming took 4 bases from V and 2 from J; bases not matched to a gene: 6. The CDR3 nucleotides read TGTGCCAGCAGCTCCCTGGACAGGGCCAACTATGGCTACACCTTC. Amino acids: CASSSLDRANYGYTF.